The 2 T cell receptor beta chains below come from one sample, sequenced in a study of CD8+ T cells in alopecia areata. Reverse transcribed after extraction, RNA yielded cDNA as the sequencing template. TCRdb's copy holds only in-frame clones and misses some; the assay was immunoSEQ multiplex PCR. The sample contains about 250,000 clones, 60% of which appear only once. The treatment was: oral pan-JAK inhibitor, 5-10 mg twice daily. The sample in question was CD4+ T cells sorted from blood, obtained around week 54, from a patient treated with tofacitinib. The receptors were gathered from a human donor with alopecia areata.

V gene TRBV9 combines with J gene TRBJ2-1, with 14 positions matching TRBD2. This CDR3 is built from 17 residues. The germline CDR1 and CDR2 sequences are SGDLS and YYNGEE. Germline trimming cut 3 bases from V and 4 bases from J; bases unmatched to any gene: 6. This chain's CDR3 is CASSGGLAGGSYNEQFF. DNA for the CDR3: TGTGCCAGCAGCGGTGGACTAGCGGGGGGTTCGTACAATGAGCAGTTCTTC.

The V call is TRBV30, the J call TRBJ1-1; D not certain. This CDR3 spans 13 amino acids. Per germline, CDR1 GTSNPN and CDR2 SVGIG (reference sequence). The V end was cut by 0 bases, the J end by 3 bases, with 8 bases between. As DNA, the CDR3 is TGTGCCTGGAGTGTGAGGATGGACACTGAAGCTTTCTTT. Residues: CAWSVRMDTEAFF.